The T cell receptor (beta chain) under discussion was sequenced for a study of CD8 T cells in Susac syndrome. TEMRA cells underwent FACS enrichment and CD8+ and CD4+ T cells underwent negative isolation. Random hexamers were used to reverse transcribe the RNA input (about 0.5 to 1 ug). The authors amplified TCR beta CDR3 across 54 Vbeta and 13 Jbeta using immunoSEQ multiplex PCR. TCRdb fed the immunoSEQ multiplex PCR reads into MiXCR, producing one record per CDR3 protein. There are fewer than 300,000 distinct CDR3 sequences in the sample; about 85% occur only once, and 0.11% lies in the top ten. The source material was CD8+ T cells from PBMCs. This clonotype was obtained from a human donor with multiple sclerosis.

CDR3 loop: CASSIVRGSDEKLFF. The CDR3 coding sequence is TGTGCCAGTAGTATAGTACGAGGTTCGGATGAAAAACTGTTTTTT. The chain is built from TRBV19 and TRBJ1-4, with D unclear. Germline V gene lookup returns CDR1 LNHDA and CDR2 SQIVND (reference sequence). This CDR3 region has 15 residues. The V gene lost 1 base and the J gene lost 6 bases, with 12 bases spanning the gap.